Included here is one T cell receptor beta chain sequence, with context. This clonotype was observed at least ten times. Its antigen is unknown. Per-base quality was not reported, and no clone a single base away is much larger than it. This sample's time point label indicates: newly diagnosed GD, antithyroid drugs for less than 3 months. For both TCR sequencing and RNA sequencing, RNA was extracted from PBMCs using TRIzol. Graves' disease was diagnosed according to American Thyroid Association guidelines. Patients for the study were recruited at an endocrinology department in Xi'an, China. Each patient gave 7 to 9.5 milliliters of peripheral blood, collected in an EDTA anticoagulant tube. Ficoll Paque Plus density gradient separation was used to isolate PBMCs, and no further T cell sorting was done. An Agilent 2100 Bioanalyzer and agarose gel were used to assess RNA quality, and a NanoDrop 2000 was used to measure RNA concentration.

Library generation was performed with multiplex PCR. TCRdb names Illumina HiSeq 4000 as the instrument used. To build TCR beta libraries, CDR3 regions were amplified by Arm-PCR using iRepertoire HTBI primers. Gel purification was performed on PCR products prior to sequencing. On the study's bioinformatics: A total of some 65 TRBV and 14 TRBJ segments were identified across samples and were used for gene usage analysis of CDR3 amino acid clonotypes. COPE and FqMerger were used to merge filtered high-quality paired reads into contigs. BLAST was used to align contigs to IMGT TRBV, TRBD and TRBJ reference genes, and CDR3 was defined according to IMGT. Clonotypes above 0.1% frequency were classified as highly expanded clones. Shannon entropy served as the measure of repertoire diversity, while the Gini coefficient captured V-J evenness. Public clonotypes were defined as clonotypes shared by more than one individual. Clones were called with MiXCR by TCRdb after fastp trimmed the public reads at Q25, and only in-frame beta chains were retained. Duplicate CDR3 protein sequences are folded into a single record with the most common DNA and genes. The V and J calls were determined by TCRdb, not by the authors. This sample holds 600,000 to 650,000 distinct CDR3 sequences; 15% to 20% were observed only once. Together, the top ten hold approximately 18% of the sample.

These data are taken from a study of regulatory T cells in long-lasting Graves disease (dated by TCRdb to the early 2020s). Background for the entire study: Patients with newly diagnosed Graves' disease had been on antithyroid drugs for under 3 months. A total of about 35 samples underwent TCR sequencing: approximately 13 from persistent and approximately 20 from newly diagnosed Graves' disease patients. Patients with persistent Graves' disease were compared with patients with newly diagnosed Graves' disease using TCR sequencing and RNA sequencing of peripheral blood. The study took place in China and was registered as a clinical trial.

The research as a whole found: Peripheral blood alone was examined, since thyroid tissue, which constituted the primary lesion, could not be accessed. Persistent patients shared more public clonotypes among themselves (2,741) than newly diagnosed patients did (roughly 910). Compared with newly diagnosed patients, patients with persistent Graves' disease had lower TCR Shannon entropy and fewer highly expanded clones, which suggests clonal expansion. Persistent disease showed preferential use of TRBV28, TRBJ1-2 and TRBJ2-5, whereas newly diagnosed disease favored TRBV20-1 and TRBJ2-1. Only the TCR beta chain was sequenced and analyzed. The authors acknowledged the small sample size as a limitation that may reduce accuracy.

Taken from cysteine to phenylalanine, the CDR3 has 17 residues. The CDR3 DNA has 51 bases and is translated from base 1. Trimming costs V 7 bases and J 6 bases, and their ends lie 27 bases apart. CDR1 and CDR2 are read off the germline V gene (reference sequence) as LNHDA and SQIVND. These same data were also listed under a study on T cells in Graves' hyperthyroidism and ophthalmopathy. As that second paper reports: Graves' hyperthyroidism was defined as stable when no progression to ophthalmopathy occurred over 18 months of follow-up. Hyperthyroidism patients were aged 18 to 65 years and newly diagnosed, with disease duration of less than 2 months. Any patient with an uncontrolled infection, another autoimmune disease, pregnancy or lactation was excluded. Diagnoses relied on clinical symptoms, serum thyroxine and TRAb, thyroid ultrasound and orbital computed tomography. For the first round of RT-PCR on the TCR CDR3, the HTBI primer set was used together with the Qiagen OneStep RT-PCR kit. Most expanded thyroid clonotypes (frequency above 0.001) were also found in blood, which suggests that blood repertoires may mirror thyroid immune responses. A model built on a 13 V-J signature distinguished ophthalmopathy from stable hyperthyroidism, reaching roughly 88% sensitivity and 81.08% specificity in cross-validation and 80%/75% in testing. In validation, progression to ophthalmopathy was predicted by the model with almost 71% sensitivity and just over 72% specificity, a median of roughly 6.4 months before onset. TCR V-J signatures able to tell the groups apart were searched for in a discovery cohort of 100 patients, of whom 43 had Graves' ophthalmopathy and about 60 had stable Graves' hyperthyroidism. Prospective prediction of ophthalmopathy was tested in an independent validation cohort consisting of under 20 hyperthyroidism patients and 15 or so patients who later progressed to ophthalmopathy. The roughly 90 discovery patients were divided at random into training and test sets in a 7:3 ratio. Thyroid tissue and blood T-cell repertoires from six Graves' hyperthyroidism patients were also compared in the study. After sampling, hyperthyroidism patients received methimazole starting at 30 mg daily, and ophthalmopathy patients received high-dose intravenous methylprednisolone. A second multiplex PCR round built the libraries, followed by size selection and purification. Libraries were sequenced paired-end with 100 bp reads on an Illumina HiSeq2000. Raw data were processed with SOAPnuke, discarding reads with adapters, uncalled bases, mean Phred below 15, or no exact constant-primer or identifier match. COPE v1.2.5 was used to merge the high-quality paired reads, and each unique nucleotide sequence was defined as a clonotype. Clonotypes were aligned to IMGT TRBV, TRBD and TRBJ reference segments using MiTCR v1.1. Analysis was restricted to V-J combinations with a frequency above 0.0001, which covered over 98% of repertoires. The TCS score was defined as F50 (clonal expansion) divided by E x V (chaos), with BLOSUM62-based TCRdist calculated between CDR3 peptides within each V-J. Welch's t-statistics and random forest reduced roughly 500 V-J features to fewer than 15, which were used in a naive Bayes classifier (R e1071). No statistical method was used to set the sample size in advance, and investigators knew the group allocation. The paper describes TCR Vbeta CDR3 sequencing of some 130 peripheral blood samples, made up of fewer than 50 ophthalmopathy patients, more than 70 hyperthyroidism patients and some 17 progressor patients.

This receptor was identified in a woman aged 25 to 39 with Graves disease. Donor details come from another sample of the same person, matched by shared clones. The sample was peripheral blood mononuclear cells (PBMCs), taken at new diagnosis, from a patient treated with antithyroid drugs. The chain was built from TRBV19 and TRBJ1-1; a weak D assignment points to TRBD1 (6 bases agree). Read as DNA, the sequence is TGTGCCAGTACCCTAGGGGGGGGCGTTGGAATCGGTTCTGAAGCTTTCTTT. It translates as CASTLGGGVGIGSEAFF.